A single sample gave rise to the 30 T cell receptor beta chains below, sequenced in a study of T cells in localized non-small cell lung cancer. Sequencing used immunoSEQ multiplex PCR; TCRdb keeps in-frame clones, though not all of them. The sample records under 150,000 clones, more than 80% being singletons. The material was peripheral blood, obtained before any cancer treatment. The receptors here all came from a female donor over 55 with stage I lung adenocarcinoma.

This clone was seen once. V usage is TRBV30 and J usage is TRBJ2-1; D might be TRBD1 or TRBD2, each matching 5 bases. V lost 5 bases to trimming and J lost 4 bases, with 18 bases between them. Germline CDR1 and CDR2: GTSNPN and SVGIG (reference sequence). The CDR3 spans 15 residues. The CDR3 reads CAWAGDRLQYNEQFF. CDR3 bases: TGTGCCTGGGCCGGGGACCGCCTTCAATACAATGAGCAGTTCTTC. Combining the CDR3 with reference TRBV30 and TRBJ2-1 gives the whole variable domain SQTIHQWPATLVQPVGSPLSLECTVEGTSNPNLYWYRQAAGRGLQLLFYSVGIGQISSEVPQNLSASRPQDRQFILSSKKLLLSDSGFYLCAWAGDRLQYNEQFFGPGTRLTVL.

This chain uses TRBV9 with TRBJ2-5; TRBD1 matches 9 bases. In germline, CDR1 is SGDLS, CDR2 YYNGEE. With 3 bases clipped from V and 3 bases from J, the junction kept 6 bases outside the gene matches. This CDR3 comprises 15 residues. The CDR3 sequence: CASSAGTGFEETQYF. The DNA of the CDR3 is TGTGCCAGCAGCGCCGGGACAGGGTTCGAAGAGACCCAGTACTTC. The whole variable domain, remainder taken from reference TRBV9 and TRBJ2-5, is DSGVTQTPKHLITATGQRVTLRCSPRSGDLSVYWYQQSLDQGLQFLIQYYNGEERAKGNILERFSAQQFPDLHSELNLSSLELGDSALYFCASSAGTGFEETQYFGPGTRLLVL.

The V gene is TRBV2, the J gene TRBJ2-5; maybe TRBD2 (6 bases). There are 15 residues in the CDR3. CDR1 and CDR2 (germline): SNHLY, FYNNEI. Trimming removed 4 bases at V and 5 bases at J, with 17 bases between. CDR3 in DNA: TGTGCCAGCAGTGCAAGGGAGACTAGTCTCGAGACCCAGTACTTC. It codes for CASSARETSLETQYF.

CDR3 nucleotide sequence: TGTGCCATAAAGACTAGCGGGTTTTCCTACGAGCAGTACTTC. Protein product: CAIKTSGFSYEQYF. The V gene is TRBV10-3, the J gene TRBJ2-7; 10 nucleotides match TRBD2. This CDR3 region has 14 residues. V dropped 9 bases and J dropped 1; count of bases not matched to a gene: 6. From germline, CDR1 is ENHRY and CDR2 SYGVKD.

The chain links TRBV27 to TRBJ1-1; D possibly corresponds to TRBD1 (5 bases). CDR3 length: 14 residues. The germline gives CDR1 MNHEY, CDR2 SMNVEV (reference sequence). V gave up 5 bases and J gave up 4 bases, with 14 bases separating them. The CDR3 DNA sequence: TGTGCCAGCAGTACCCTACAGGCTGGCACTGAAGCTTTCTTT. Its translation is CASSTLQAGTEAFF.

The chain carries TRBV10-3 and TRBJ1-5, with TRBD1 as a possible D gene (6 bases). The V end was cut by 1 base, the J end by 2 bases, with 12 bases between. The germline V gene has CDR1 ENHRY and CDR2 SYGVKD. This CDR3 contains 16 residues. CDR3 amino acids: CAISEYQGRGNQPQHF. In nucleotides, the CDR3 is TGTGCCATCAGTGAGTATCAGGGGCGAGGCAATCAGCCCCAGCATTTT.

This clone appeared a single time. This chain connects TRBV18 to TRBJ1-1, with D unclear. Deletions cut 4 bases from V and 4 bases from J, with 16 bases between. In germline, CDR1 is KGHSH, CDR2 LQKENI. This CDR3 is 15 amino acids long. The CDR3 reads CASSRGHSDGTEAFF. In DNA, the CDR3 is TGTGCCAGCTCACGCGGGCATTCGGACGGCACTGAAGCTTTCTTT.

The chain uses TRBV19 and TRBJ2-3; 7 bases map to TRBD1. CDR1 and CDR2 (germline): LNHDA, SQIVND (reference sequence). Trimming took 1 base from V and 5 from J; bases not matched to a gene: 3. This CDR3 is built from 14 residues. The CDR3 sequence is CASSIGQGIDTQYF. CDR3 nucleotides: TGTGCCAGTAGTATAGGACAGGGAATAGATACGCAGTATTTT.

The chain joins TRBV10-3 to TRBJ2-7, with a possible D match to TRBD1 (5 bases). Trimming cost V 2 bases and J 3 bases, with 8 bases left between them. The length of the CDR3 is 13 residues. Germline V lookup: CDR1 ENHRY, CDR2 SYGVKD. The CDR3 spells CAISEAGNYEQYF. CDR3 in DNA: TGTGCCATCAGTGAGGCAGGGAACTACGAGCAGTACTTC.

The chain recombines TRBV5-1 with TRBJ2-7; D remains unclear. This CDR3 has 14 residues. From germline, CDR1 is SGHRS and CDR2 YFSETQ. V was clipped by 1 base and J by 3 bases, with 11 bases between them. The CDR3 DNA reads as TGCGCCAGCAGCTTGAGTACCAGTTACTACGAGCAGTACTTC. Its translation is CASSLSTSYYEQYF.

This sequence joins TRBV5-1 and TRBJ2-1; tentatively, D is TRBD1 (6 bases). This CDR3 has 15 amino acids. Trimming cost V 4 bases and J 6 bases, with 17 bases left between them. Germline V CDR1 and CDR2: SGHRS, YFSETQ. This CDR3 is CASSGGQNGANEQFF. CDR3 bases: TGCGCCAGCAGCGGCGGACAGAACGGGGCCAATGAGCAGTTCTTC.

The rearrangement links TRBV13 to TRBJ1-2, with D possibly matching TRBD1 (6 bases). Germline assignment: CDR1 PRHDT and CDR2 FYEKMQ (reference sequence). The CDR3 is 14 amino acids. V was shortened by 2 bases and J by 2 bases, with 9 bases between the two germline ends. CDR3 loop: CASSLNQGNYGYTF. The CDR3 DNA reads TGTGCCAGCAGCTTAAATCAGGGGAACTATGGCTACACCTTC.

CDR3 protein: CSVGTGGARPSRDEQYF. CDR3 DNA: TGCAGCGTTGGAACGGGGGGGGCAAGGCCTAGTCGGGACGAGCAGTACTTC. This chain links TRBV29-1 with TRBJ2-7; 8 nucleotides align to TRBD2. CDR3 size: 17 residues. Germline CDR1 and CDR2: SQVTM and ANQGSEA. J was trimmed by 5 bases and V by 4 bases; bases with no gene match: 19.

V usage is TRBV6-6 and J usage is TRBJ2-3, with 9 bases fitting TRBD2. V trimming: 2 bases; J trimming: 5 bases; junction bases outside the gene matches: 8. Germline V CDR1 and CDR2: MNHNY, SVGAGI (reference sequence). The CDR3 has 16 amino acids. Here the CDR3 DNA reads TGTGCCAGCAGTTACCCGATAGCGGGAGACCAAGATACGCAGTATTTT. Encoded protein: CASSYPIAGDQDTQYF.

The chain has TRBV27 and TRBJ2-7; 7 bases line up with TRBD1. CDR1 is MNHEY and CDR2 is SMNVEV in the germline V gene (reference sequence). J gave up 3 bases and V 10 bases, and 12 bases lay outside the gene matches. The CDR3 sequence is 14 residues long. CDR3 loop: CATNSRDRYYEQYF. The CDR3 region has the DNA TGTGCCACCAACAGCCGGGACAGATACTACGAGCAGTACTTC.

The chain uses TRBV18 and TRBJ2-3, with TRBD2 matching over 10 bases. The ends lost 0 bases at V and 1 base at J; junction bases unmatched: 4. The CDR3 runs 17 residues. Germline CDR1 is KGHSH and CDR2 is LQKENI. CDR3 DNA sequence: TGTGCCAGCTCACCACCGTCAAGCGGGGGGGGCACAGATACGCAGTATTTT. Its translation: CASSPPSSGGGTDTQYF.

J is TRBJ2-5 and V is TRBV11-2; maybe TRBD2 (6 bases). The CDR3 totals 15 residues. Germline V gives CDR1 SGHAT, CDR2 FQNNGV. Trimming removed 2 bases at V and 0 bases at J, with 10 bases between. The CDR3 spells CASSLRGLYQETQYF. CDR3 bases: TGTGCCAGCAGCTTAAGGGGACTGTACCAAGAGACCCAGTACTTC.

This clone showed up just once. The chain recombines TRBV7-9 with TRBJ2-6; a possible D gene is TRBD1 (5 bases). Germline V gene data show CDR1 as SEHNR and CDR2 as FQNEAQ (reference sequence). Trimming pared 5 bases from V and 4 bases from J, leaving 15 bases between. The CDR3 runs to 16 residues. The CDR3 DNA sequence: TGTGCCAGCAGCACGCAGCAGGGTCCCGGGGCCAACGTCCTGACTTTC. It encodes CASSTQQGPGANVLTF.

The V call is TRBV5-6, the J call TRBJ2-4; 7 nucleotides align to TRBD1. J was trimmed by 7 bases and V by 2 bases; bases with no gene match: 6. Looked up from germline, CDR1 is SGHDT and CDR2 is YYEEEE. This CDR3 spans 14 amino acids. Here the CDR3 DNA reads TGTGCCAGCAGCTTCTTAGGGGGCGAGAACATTCAGTACTTC. Its translation is CASSFLGGENIQYF. Looking up the rest from reference TRBV5-6 and TRBJ2-4 gives the full variable domain: DAGVTQSPTHLIKTRGQQVTLRCSPKSGHDTVSWYQQALGQGPQFIFQYYEEEERQRGNFPDRFSGHQFPNYSSELNVNALLLGDSALYLCASSFLGGENIQYFGAGTRLSVL.

The genes are TRBV7-2 and TRBJ2-7; D possibly corresponds to TRBD1 (5 bases). Germline lookup yields CDR1 SGHTA and CDR2 FQGNSA. Trimming removed 1 base at V and 8 bases at J, with 24 bases between. This CDR3 has 17 amino acids. CDR3 sequence: CASSLEARVSPIVKQYF. The CDR3 region has the DNA TGTGCCAGCAGCTTAGAGGCCAGGGTTAGCCCTATTGTGAAGCAGTACTTC.

The gene calls are TRBV7-9 and TRBJ1-5; TRBD1 aligns across 9 bases. CDR1 is SEHNR and CDR2 is FQNEAQ in the germline V gene (reference sequence). The CDR3 runs to 14 residues. J lost 4 bases, V lost 5 bases, and 3 bases had no gene match. CDR3 bases: TGTGCCAGCAGCCGGACAGGGGATAATCAGCCCCAGCATTTT. Its translation is CASSRTGDNQPQHF.

This clone was detected only a few times. The chain joins TRBV14 to TRBJ1-5; the D gene is possibly TRBD1 (5 bases). Trimming cost V 0 bases and J 7 bases, with 13 bases left between them. The CDR3 consists of 15 residues. Germline loops: CDR1 SGHDN, CDR2 FVKESK. The chain's CDR3 is CASSQDGGAGQPQHF. The CDR3 bases are TGTGCCAGCAGCCAAGATGGCGGGGCAGGGCAGCCCCAGCATTTT.

V and J are TRBV30 and TRBJ1-1; D might be TRBD1 (5 bases). Germline V gives CDR1 GTSNPN, CDR2 SVGIG (reference sequence). The V end was cut by 2 bases, the J end by 5 bases, with 6 bases between. This CDR3 comprises 11 residues. CDR3 nucleotides: TGTGCCTGGAGTCGACAGACTGAAGCTTTCTTT. Its translation: CAWSRQTEAFF.

J is TRBJ2-1 and V is TRBV15, with 7 bases that match TRBD1. The ends lost 2 bases at V and 8 bases at J; junction bases unmatched: 9. Germline assignment: CDR1 LNHNV and CDR2 YYDKDF (reference sequence). This CDR3 has 15 residues. The CDR3 sequence is CATSRLRGLSDEQFF. For the CDR3, the DNA is TGTGCCACCAGCAGACTAAGGGGGCTAAGTGATGAGCAGTTCTTC.

This clone has a handful of counts. This rearrangement joins TRBV7-2 to TRBJ2-1; D unresolved. Between the trimmed V and J ends, which lost 2 bases and 5 bases, there was a span of 4 bases. The CDR3 loop spans 12 amino acids. From germline, CDR1 is SGHTA and CDR2 FQGNSA. This CDR3 is CASSLRNNEQFF. DNA of the CDR3: TGTGCCAGCAGCTTAAGAAACAATGAGCAGTTCTTC.

This chain's CDR3 is CASSYSPPGSNQPQHF. Written as DNA, the CDR3 is TGTGCCAGCAGTTACTCGCCGCCAGGTAGCAATCAGCCCCAGCATTTT. The V and J genes are TRBV6-6 and TRBJ1-5, with D hard to call. The CDR3 runs to 16 residues. Trimming left V 0 bases short and J 0 bases short, with 9 bases between. The germline V gene encodes CDR1 MNHNY and CDR2 SVGAGI (reference sequence).

The rearrangement joins TRBV6-5 to TRBJ2-1; maybe TRBD1 (5 bases). CDR1 is MNHEY and CDR2 is SVGAGI in the germline V gene. CDR3 length: 15 amino acids. V was clipped by 0 bases and J by 8 bases, with 14 bases between them. As DNA, the CDR3 is TGTGCCAGCAGTTACTCGGTTGGGGCTTCCCATGAGCAGTTCTTC. The encoded protein is CASSYSVGASHEQFF.

The V and J genes are TRBV19 and TRBJ1-2; weak D call: TRBD1 (6 bases). The germline V gene has CDR1 LNHDA and CDR2 SQIVND (reference sequence). V dropped 5 bases and J dropped 4 bases, with 29 bases sitting between them. This CDR3 region has 19 residues. CDR3 nucleotide sequence: TGTGCCAGTAGTGACCCCACAGGGACCTCCGGACACCTTTTCTATGGCTACACCTTC. Encoded protein: CASSDPTGTSGHLFYGYTF. Full variable domain (rest looked up from reference TRBV19 and TRBJ1-2): DGGITQSPKYLFRKEGQNVTLSCEQNLNHDAMYWYRQDPGQGLRLIYYSQIVNDFQKGDIAEGYSVSREKKESFPLTVTSAQKNPTAFYLCASSDPTGTSGHLFYGYTFGSGTRLTVV.

The rearrangement joins TRBV10-3 to TRBJ1-4; D possibly corresponds to TRBD1 (6 bases). V lost 4 bases to trimming and J lost 4 bases, with 7 bases between them. From germline, CDR1 is ENHRY and CDR2 SYGVKD. The CDR3 sequence is 13 residues long. CDR3 amino acids: CAISGTVNEKLFF. The CDR3 nucleotides read TGTGCCATCAGTGGGACAGTTAATGAAAAACTGTTTTTT.

The rearrangement joins TRBV28 to TRBJ2-7, with 7 bases identical to TRBD1. CDR3 length: 16 residues. J was trimmed by 5 bases and V by 2 bases; bases with no gene match: 12. Germline assignment: CDR1 MDHEN and CDR2 SYDVKM. In DNA form, the CDR3 reads TGTGCCAGCAGTTTACATGACAGGGTTAAGTCCCACGAGCAGTACTTC. It codes for CASSLHDRVKSHEQYF.